These 22 T cell receptor beta chains originate from one sample sequenced in a study of spatial heterogeneity in lung cancer. Findings and limits, study-wide: One measure, the expanded intratumoral alpha and beta TCR count, tracked tumor mutation counts.

TCRdb re-analysed the 5' RACE reads in MiXCR, keeping a single row per CDR3 protein. The table shows about 4,800 distinct CDR3 sequences, with more than 7.5% occurring only once. Time point of the sample: sample taken at primary tumor resection. Their antigens remain unidentified. Here the sequenced sample was lung tumor tissue, taken at surgery. These TCRs come from a male donor with early-stage non-small cell lung cancer.

This clonotype showed up many times. J is TRBJ2-5 and V is TRBV12-3 or TRBV12-4; weak D call: TRBD2 (5 bases). The CDR3 runs to 17 residues. The V end was cut by 3 bases, the J end by 5 bases, with 22 bases between. DNA of the CDR3: TGTGCCAGCAGTTTTTTGATAGGCGCGGGCCCGGGGGAGACCCAGTACTTC. Its protein is CASSFLIGAGPGETQYF.

This clonotype was detected ten times or more. The rearrangement links TRBV14 to TRBJ2-1; the D is unclear. Looked up from germline, CDR1 is SGHDN and CDR2 is FVKESK. The V end lost 5 bases, the J end lost 3 bases, and 11 bases lay between the germline ends. The CDR3 length is 14 residues. The CDR3 sequence is CASSFAQIYNEQFF. In DNA form, the CDR3 reads TGTGCCAGCAGCTTCGCCCAAATCTACAATGAGCAGTTCTTC.

This clonotype ranks as medium-sized (0.01 to 0.1%). The rearrangement links TRBV6-2 or TRBV6-3 to TRBJ2-7, with a possible D match to TRBD2 (6 bases). Germline V lookup: CDR1 MNHEY, CDR2 SVGEGT. This CDR3 is 14 amino acids long. Trimming pared 5 bases from V and 4 bases from J, leaving 15 bases between. The CDR3 here is CASSLAGLRYEQYF. The CDR3 DNA follows: TGTGCCAGCAGTCTCGCGGGACTCCGATACGAGCAGTACTTC.

This clonotype was recorded at least ten times. This chain joins TRBV4-2 and TRBJ2-3; TRBD2 is a possible D gene (6 bases). Trimming shortened V by 5 bases and J by 4 bases, and 13 bases separated the two germline ends. Per germline, CDR1 LGHNA and CDR2 YNFKEQ. The CDR3 runs 14 residues. The CDR3 DNA reads TGTGCCAGCAGCAACTTAGGGGAGGCAGATACGCAGTATTTT. It specifies CASSNLGEADTQYF.

The table lists this clonotype with a few counts. V gene TRBV30 combines with J gene TRBJ1-2; D might be TRBD1 (5 bases). V shed 0 bases and J shed 4 bases, with 9 bases lying between them. CDR3 size: 13 residues. Germline CDR1 reads GTSNPN; CDR2 reads SVGIG (reference sequence). The CDR3 sequence is CAWSVGRGYGYTF. Here the CDR3 DNA reads TGTGCCTGGAGTGTAGGGAGGGGCTATGGCTACACCTTC.

This clonotype was recorded many times. V is TRBV12-3 or TRBV12-4 and J is TRBJ2-1; no clear D. The CDR3 loop spans 15 amino acids. V lost 1 base and J 0 bases, leaving 7 bases between the germline ends. In DNA form, the CDR3 reads TGTGCCAGCAGTTTAGGGCGGAACTCCTACAATGAGCAGTTCTTC. This translates into CASSLGRNSYNEQFF.

This clonotype occurred many times. The chain is built from TRBV7-2 and TRBJ2-3; 9 bases fit TRBD2. Trimming removed 1 base from V and 2 bases from J; junction bases left unmatched: 4. This CDR3 comprises 16 residues. The germline CDR1 and CDR2 sequences are SGHTA and FQGNSA. DNA of the CDR3: TGTGCCAGCAGCTTAGAGGCGGGAGGGATCACAGATACGCAGTATTTT. Residues: CASSLEAGGITDTQYF.

This clonotype was detected ten times or more. The chain is built from TRBV24-1 and TRBJ2-7; D gene ambiguous. CDR1 is KGHDR, CDR2 SFDVKD, per germline. CDR3 length: 12 residues. The ends were cut back, 1 base at V and 5 bases at J, with 5 bases in the middle. In DNA, the CDR3 is TGTGCCACCAGTGATTTCCAGGACGAGCAGTACTTC. Protein: CATSDFQDEQYF.

The sample holds a few counts of this clonotype. This rearrangement joins TRBV29-1 to TRBJ2-5, with 8 positions matching TRBD1. The CDR3 spans 12 residues. CDR1 SQVTM and CDR2 ANQGSEA come from the germline V gene. V dropped 5 bases and J dropped 5; count of bases not matched to a gene: 4. CDR3 in amino acids: CSVQGAEETQYF. The CDR3 DNA sequence: TGCAGCGTTCAGGGGGCGGAGGAGACCCAGTACTTC.

This clonotype is termed medium-sized. This chain uses TRBV12-3 or TRBV12-4 with TRBJ1-1; possible D gene TRBD1, 5 bases. V was cut by 3 bases and J by 1 base, with 9 bases left in between. This CDR3 has 14 residues. The CDR3: CASSFSGTNTEAFF. DNA of the CDR3: TGTGCCAGCAGTTTCTCAGGGACGAACACTGAAGCTTTCTTT.

This clonotype has at least ten counts. The chain links TRBV9 to TRBJ2-5, with no clear D. Germline V gene sequence: CDR1 SGDLS, CDR2 YYNGEE. V was pared by 3 bases and J by 0 bases, with 6 bases between. This CDR3 has 13 amino acids. The CDR3 loop reads CASSGTYQETQYF. CDR3 bases: TGTGCCAGCAGCGGGACGTACCAAGAGACCCAGTACTTC.

This clonotype was found a few times. The chain has TRBV12-3 or TRBV12-4 and TRBJ2-2; D call uncertain. Trimming stripped 1 base from V and 0 bases from J, with 3 bases between. The CDR3 spans 14 residues. The CDR3 loop is CASSLDPNTGELFF. The CDR3 DNA is TGTGCCAGCAGTTTAGACCCGAACACCGGGGAGCTGTTTTTT.

This clonotype rates as medium-sized. V and J are TRBV7-9 and TRBJ1-5, with 10 bases identical to TRBD1. Germline V gene lookup returns CDR1 SEHNR and CDR2 FQNEAQ (reference sequence). The trim removed 4 bases at V and 2 bases at J, leaving 2 bases unmatched. This CDR3 has 15 residues. The CDR3 loop reads CASSSTGGRNQPQHF. In DNA, the CDR3 is TGTGCCAGCAGCTCGACAGGGGGCCGCAATCAGCCCCAGCATTTT. The whole variable domain, remainder taken from reference TRBV7-9 and TRBJ1-5, is DTGVSQNPRHKITKRGQNVTFRCDPISEHNRLYWYRQTLGQGPEFLTYFQNEAQLEKSRLLSDRFSAERPKGSFSTLEIQRTEQGDSAMYLCASSSTGGRNQPQHFGDGTRLSIL.

This clonotype was observed many times. CDR3 nucleotides: TGTGCCAGCAGCCAAGATTGGAGGGGACGGCGGATCCAGCCCCAGCATTTT. Translated: CASSQDWRGRRIQPQHF. The chain combines TRBV3-1 with TRBJ1-5; maybe TRBD1 (5 bases). Germline-derived CDR1 and CDR2 are LGHDT and YNNKEL (reference sequence). V dropped 0 bases and J dropped 7 bases, with 19 bases sitting between them. This CDR3 is built from 17 residues.

J is TRBJ2-7 and V is TRBV18; 7 bases are a match to TRBD1. There are 14 residues in the CDR3. Losses at the gene ends were 1 base for V and 5 bases for J; bases not matched to a gene: 5. CDR1 is KGHSH and CDR2 is LQKENI in the germline V gene. For the CDR3, the DNA is TGTGCCAGCTCACCACTGACAGGGCCCAACGAGCAGTACTTC. Translated: CASSPLTGPNEQYF.

This clonotype has only a few counts. The CDR3, as DNA: TGCGCCAGCAGCTCGGTAGCGGGAGATGAGACCCAGTACTTC. Translating gives CASSSVAGDETQYF. This sequence joins TRBV5-1 and TRBJ2-5; TRBD2 agrees at 9 bases. Germline assignment: CDR1 SGHRS and CDR2 YFSETQ. With V trimmed by 3 bases and J by 5 bases, 5 bases remained unmatched. The CDR3 is 14 residues long.

At least ten counts were recorded for this clonotype. The CDR3 bases are TGTGCCAGCAGTTTTACCTCGCGGGGCCGAAATCAGCCCCAGCATTTT. It yields the protein CASSFTSRGRNQPQHF. The chain uses TRBV27 and TRBJ1-5; a weak D match, TRBD1 (5 bases). V was cut by 3 bases and J by 4 bases, with 16 bases left in between. CDR1 and CDR2 (germline): MNHEY, SMNVEV (reference sequence). This CDR3 region has 16 residues.

A few counts support this clonotype. This sequence joins TRBV4-3 and TRBJ2-3; unclear D gene. Trimming removed 0 bases from V and 0 bases from J, with 13 bases in between. This CDR3 spans 17 amino acids. Per the germline V gene, CDR1 is LGHNA and CDR2 is YSLEER. CDR3 DNA sequence: TGCGCCAGCAGCCAAGAGCAGGCCTCCGGTAGCACAGATACGCAGTATTTT. Translating it yields CASSQEQASGSTDTQYF.

This clonotype was seen repeatedly, ten times or more. V and J are TRBV5-1 and TRBJ2-3; tentatively, D is TRBD1 or TRBD2 (5 bases each). Germline V gives CDR1 SGHRS, CDR2 YFSETQ. The CDR3 extends over 16 amino acids. V lost 0 bases, J lost 2 bases, and 13 bases lay in between. CDR3 protein: CASSLVTGADTDTQYF. CDR3 bases: TGCGCCAGCAGCTTGGTTACAGGAGCGGACACAGATACGCAGTATTTT.

This clonotype appeared many times. The chain carries TRBV7-2 and TRBJ2-3; perhaps TRBD1 as D (6 bases). The V and J ends lost 5 bases and 2 bases respectively, with 14 bases between them. CDR1 is SGHTA, CDR2 FQGNSA, per germline. The CDR3 length is 15 residues. The DNA for the CDR3 is TGTGCCAGCAGCCATCCGGGACAACACACAGATACGCAGTATTTT. Its translation: CASSHPGQHTDTQYF.

This clonotype qualifies as medium-sized. The rearrangement links TRBV11-2 to TRBJ1-1, with D possibly TRBD1 on 6 matching bases. The CDR3 loop spans 16 amino acids. Germline lookup yields CDR1 SGHAT and CDR2 FQNNGV. Trimming cost V 7 bases and J 5 bases, with 23 bases left between them. This CDR3 reads CASTNSPMGGGTEAFF. CDR3 nucleotides: TGTGCCAGCACCAACTCCCCCATGGGAGGGGGAACTGAAGCTTTCTTT.

In this sample, this clonotype turned up many times. The chain recombines TRBV19 with TRBJ2-1, with TRBD2 identical over 7 bases. The V and J ends lost 5 bases and 0 bases, in that order; junction bases with no gene match: 7. In germline, CDR1 is LNHDA, CDR2 SQIVND (reference sequence). CDR3 length: 16 residues. DNA of the CDR3: TGTGCCAGTAGTCCCTTCGGGGGGAGCTCCTACAATGAGCAGTTCTTC. Its translation: CASSPFGGSSYNEQFF.